This TCR beta chain stems from a study of identical twins. Study observations and caveats: Cord blood beta clonotypes that were abundant carried fewer insertions, and memory repertoires showed no such trend. There was more out-of-frame TCR alpha sharing in monozygotic twins than models estimated. Twin-shared out-of-frame alpha sequences were enriched for low generation probability.

TCRdb redid the calling of the 5' RACE reads with MiXCR, one entry per CDR3 protein. Of 690,000 or so distinct CDR3 sequences in the sample, around 8.3% were seen once. The table lists this clonotype with many counts. The antigen remains unidentified. Trimming removed 1 base at V and 1 base at J, with 9 bases between. The germline CDR1 and CDR2 sequences are SGHRS and YFSETQ. The CDR3 spans 14 residues. These data were also filed under a second study, of yellow fever vaccine responses in identical twins.

The chain uses TRBV5-1 and TRBJ2-7; tentative D call: TRBD1 (6 bases). The receptor was isolated from a woman between 18 and 30 years old in good health. Sample: PBMCs. DNA for the CDR3: TGCGCCAGCAGCTTGAGGACAGATTCCTACGAGCAGTACTTC. Amino acid sequence: CASSLRTDSYEQYF. The whole variable domain, filled in from reference TRBV5-1 and TRBJ2-7, reads KAGVTQTPRYLIKTRGQQVTLSCSPISGHRSVSWYQQTPGQGLQFLFEYFSETQRNKGNFPGRFSGRQFSNSRSEMNVSTLELGDSALYLCASSLRTDSYEQYFGPGTRLTVT.